This T cell receptor (beta chain) was identified in a study of radiotherapy plus CTLA-4 blockade in lung cancer. Study context: Among enrolled patients, roughly 18% responded and 31% achieved disease control.

On this clone: The target antigen is unknown.

General study points: Interferon-beta and early blood T cell clone dynamics reportedly predicted response best.

The V and J ends lost 0 bases and 2 bases respectively, with 12 bases between them. CDR3 length equals 16 residues. The germline CDR1 and CDR2 sequences are SGHDN and FVKESK. Profiled with immunoSEQ multiplex PCR; TCRdb holds only in-frame clones, not every one. The profile covers about 59,000 clones, with approximately 80% appearing a single time and roughly 6.7% taken by the ten largest. The genes are TRBV14 and TRBJ2-3, with unresolved D. The clonotype comes from a human donor with non-small cell lung cancer whose response to radiotherapy plus ipilimumab could not be evaluated. The sequences come from peripheral blood, collected from a patient treated with radiotherapy plus ipilimumab. The CDR3 nucleotides are TGTGCCAGCAGCCAAGACAGGTTTGCGAACACAGATACGCAGTATTTT. Its translation is CASSQDRFANTDTQYF.